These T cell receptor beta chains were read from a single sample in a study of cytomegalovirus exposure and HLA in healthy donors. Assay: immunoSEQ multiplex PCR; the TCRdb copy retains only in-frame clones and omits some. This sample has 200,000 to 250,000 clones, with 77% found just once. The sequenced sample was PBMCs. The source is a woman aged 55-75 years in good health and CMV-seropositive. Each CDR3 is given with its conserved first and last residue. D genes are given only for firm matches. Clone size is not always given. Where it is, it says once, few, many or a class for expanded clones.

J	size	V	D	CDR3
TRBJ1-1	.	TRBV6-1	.	CASSGGFDTEAFF
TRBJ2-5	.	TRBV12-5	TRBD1	CASGFGQGLQTQYF
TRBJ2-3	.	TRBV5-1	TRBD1	CASSLAGTGSLDTQYF
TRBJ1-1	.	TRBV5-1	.	CASSSTGNTEAFF
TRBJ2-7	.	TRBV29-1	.	CSVEGGRGVGEQYF
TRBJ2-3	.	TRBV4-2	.	CASSQDFHAVPDTQYF
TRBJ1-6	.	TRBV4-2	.	CASSPGGLGDNSPLHF
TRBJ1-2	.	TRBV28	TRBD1	CASTLQGFNGYTF
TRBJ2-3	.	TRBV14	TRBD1	CASSPGTGKRPDTQYF
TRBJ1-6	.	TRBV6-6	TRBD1	CASSYRTGRNSPLHF
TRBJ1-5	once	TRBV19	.	CASSIVGDGRQPQHF
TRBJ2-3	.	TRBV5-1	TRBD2	CASSLAGDTDTQYF
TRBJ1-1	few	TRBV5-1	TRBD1	CASSSGTVYTTEAFF
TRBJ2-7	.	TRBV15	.	CATSRVVPNEQYF
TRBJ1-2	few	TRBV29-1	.	CSVARGGNYGYTF
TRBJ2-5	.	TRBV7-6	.	CASSPIASRETRYF
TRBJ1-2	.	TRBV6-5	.	CASSYSRGMYGYTF
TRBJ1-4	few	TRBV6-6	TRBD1	CASSTDRGHEKLFF
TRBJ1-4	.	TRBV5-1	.	CASSLQGQENEKLFF
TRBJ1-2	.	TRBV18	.	CASSPRTEGYGYTF
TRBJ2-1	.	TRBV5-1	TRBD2	CASSLRAGSPVVDEQFF
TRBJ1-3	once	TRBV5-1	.	CASSLTGTTGNTIYF
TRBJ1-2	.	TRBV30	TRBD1	CAWGEPGQGRGYGYTF
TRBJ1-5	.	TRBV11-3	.	CASSAGGNQPQHF
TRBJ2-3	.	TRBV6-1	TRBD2	CASNSGTSGADTQYF
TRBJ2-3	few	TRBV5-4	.	CASSRGGGRGTDTQYF
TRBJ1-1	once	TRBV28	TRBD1	CASSFLGTGEVGTEAFF
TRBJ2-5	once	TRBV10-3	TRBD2	CAIRGTSGGQETQYF
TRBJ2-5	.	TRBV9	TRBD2	CASSAAGGLETQYF
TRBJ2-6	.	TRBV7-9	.	CASSLTGSAGANVLTF
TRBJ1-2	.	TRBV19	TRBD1	CASGTGLDYGYTF
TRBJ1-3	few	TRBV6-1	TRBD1	CASSGGTGVSGNTIYF
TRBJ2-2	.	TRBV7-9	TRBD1	CSSSSSLRTGGVDTGELFF
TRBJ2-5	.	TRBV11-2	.	CASSLVRDSQEGEAQYF
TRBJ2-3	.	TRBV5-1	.	CASSAAGLRTDTQYF
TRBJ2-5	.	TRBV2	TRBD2	CASSERLAGTGQYF
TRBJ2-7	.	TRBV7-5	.	CVRSWVRDSLNEQYF
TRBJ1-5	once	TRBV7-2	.	CATAGQSNQPQHF
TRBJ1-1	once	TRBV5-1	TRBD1	CASSLFRDRSEAFF
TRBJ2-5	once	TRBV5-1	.	CASSLTGTRQETQYF
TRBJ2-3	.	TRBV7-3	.	CASSLYTDTQYF
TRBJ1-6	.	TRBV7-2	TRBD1	CASSSDREAPLHF
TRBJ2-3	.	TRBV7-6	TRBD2	CASSWDGTRGTDTQYF
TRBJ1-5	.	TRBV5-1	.	CASSLGEGNQPQHF
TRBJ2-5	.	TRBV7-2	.	CASSSGPGRETQYF
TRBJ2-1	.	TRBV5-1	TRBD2	CASSPTGLAGSYNEQFF